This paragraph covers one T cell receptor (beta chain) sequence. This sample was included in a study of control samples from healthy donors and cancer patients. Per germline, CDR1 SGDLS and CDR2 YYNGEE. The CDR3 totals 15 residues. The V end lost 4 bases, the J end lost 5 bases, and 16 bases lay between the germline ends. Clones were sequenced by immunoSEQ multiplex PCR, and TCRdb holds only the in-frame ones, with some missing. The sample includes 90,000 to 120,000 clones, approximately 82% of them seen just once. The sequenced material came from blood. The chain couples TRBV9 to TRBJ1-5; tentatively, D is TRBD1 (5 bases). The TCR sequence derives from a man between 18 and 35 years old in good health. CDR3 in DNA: TGTGCCAGCAGCCCCGGGGGGGTTTTGTATCAGCCCCAGCATTTT. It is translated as CASSPGGVLYQPQHF.